This TCR beta chain came from a study of T-cell memory formation after mild COVID-19. Study as a whole: TCR clusters were mostly confined to one donor each. Study findings and constraints: Later expanders leaned CD4+, whereas clones that contracted between day 15 and 85 were balanced CD4/CD8. CD4+ clones that contracted lay mainly in CM and EM; CD8+ ones lay in EMRA. Some SARS-CoV-2-responding clones were already detected in memory before infection.

Remarks on this clonotype: Antigen specificity is unknown.

A single record per CDR3 protein comes from TCRdb applying MiXCR to the 5' RACE reads. Of more than 150,000 distinct CDR3 sequences listed, 18% are singletons. Germline CDR1 and CDR2: DFQATT and SNEGSKA (reference sequence). The CDR3 covers 13 residues. With V trimmed by 5 bases and J by 9 bases, 7 bases remained unmatched. The V gene is TRBV20-1, the J gene TRBJ2-1; 10 bases fit TRBD2. The sequence was obtained from a man aged 18 to 29 who had mild COVID-19 (a few samples of this study predate the infection). Cell type and time point are not known. Sequencing input: PBMCs or a T cell subset sorted from them (not recorded which). In DNA form, the CDR3 reads TGCAGTGCTCCCGGGACTAGCGTCACTGAGCAGTTCTTC. Translating it yields CSAPGTSVTEQFF.